Below, 29 T cell receptor beta chains from the same sample are listed, as sequenced in a study of CD8 T cells in ankylosing spondylitis. Each CDR3 protein is one row after TCRdb ran MiXCR on the 5' RACE reads. This sample yields 250,000 to 300,000 distinct CDR3 sequences, of which around 18% are seen a single time; roughly 7.3% belongs to the top ten. Sequencing used blood, either unsorted or a sorted T cell fraction (not recorded which). The receptor source for this set is a male donor with ankylosing spondylitis or in good health (not recorded which).

Here the CDR3 reads CASSSPGEGYTF. DNA for the CDR3: TGTGCCAGCAGTTCCCCGGGCGAAGGCTACACCTTC. The J gene is TRBJ1-2, the V gene TRBV6-5, with D uncertain. The CDR3 extends over 12 amino acids. V lost 4 bases, J lost 8 bases, and 11 bases lay in between. The V gene's germline CDR1 is MNHEY and CDR2 SVGAGI.

This rearrangement joins TRBV5-1 to TRBJ1-1, with TRBD1 identical over 9 bases. There are 14 residues in the CDR3. CDR1 and CDR2 from the germline V gene are SGHRS and YFSETQ. The J segment lost 5 bases and the V segment lost 3 bases, leaving 5 bases of the junction unmatched. The CDR3 reads CASSSDRGATEAFF. The CDR3 DNA reads TGCGCCAGCAGCTCGGACAGGGGCGCGACTGAAGCTTTCTTT.

V is TRBV5-6 and J is TRBJ2-2; D is undetermined. The CDR3 runs 15 residues. CDR1 and CDR2 from the germline V gene are SGHDT and YYEEEE. The V end lost 4 bases, the J end lost 0 bases, and 10 bases lay between the germline ends. In DNA form, the CDR3 reads TGTGCCAGCAGCCTTACCCTGGCGAACACCGGGGAGCTGTTTTTT. Encoded protein: CASSLTLANTGELFF.

This clonotype was seen a handful of times. J is TRBJ2-3 and V is TRBV15; D might be TRBD1 (5 bases). The germline gives CDR1 LNHNV, CDR2 YYDKDF (reference sequence). The CDR3 has 13 residues. V was shortened by 0 bases and J by 15 bases, with 16 bases between the two germline ends. CDR3 region: CATSRDRASQYYF. The DNA for the CDR3 is TGTGCCACCAGCAGAGACAGGGCTAGTCAGTACTATTTT.

This clonotype was picked up a small number of times. The V and J genes are TRBV11-2 and TRBJ1-1; 8 bases are shared with TRBD1. After removal of 1 base from V and 2 bases from J, the junction contained 6 bases not matched to a gene. In germline, CDR1 is SGHAT, CDR2 FQNNGV. This CDR3 spans 16 amino acids. The CDR3 coding sequence is TGTGCCAGCAGCTTAGGGGGGGCAGGGGGCAACACTGAAGCTTTCTTT. The encoded protein is CASSLGGAGGNTEAFF.

The genes are TRBV2 and TRBJ1-5; D uncertain. Germline CDR1 reads SNHLY; CDR2 reads FYNNEI. The CDR3 has 13 residues. V was shortened by 7 bases and J by 6 bases, with 13 bases between the two germline ends. CDR3 residues: CASTELRSQPQHF. In DNA form, the CDR3 reads TGTGCCAGCACGGAGTTGAGATCTCAGCCCCAGCATTTT. Variable domain in full (rest from reference TRBV2 and TRBJ1-5): EPEVTQTPSHQVTQMGQEVILRCVPISNHLYFYWYRQILGQKVEFLVSFYNNEISEKSEIFDDQFSVERPDGSNFTLKIRSTKLEDSAMYFCASTELRSQPQHFGDGTRLSIL.

The sample holds a few counts of this clonotype. The V and J genes are TRBV5-6 and TRBJ2-3, with 11 bases matching TRBD2. The CDR3 covers 18 residues. CDR1 SGHDT and CDR2 YYEEEE come from the germline V gene. The junction had 6 bases not matched to a gene; V was cut back by 0 bases and J by 0 bases. The CDR3 sequence: CASSLGPGLAVSTDTQYF. Written as DNA, the CDR3 is TGTGCCAGCAGCTTGGGCCCGGGACTAGCGGTGAGCACAGATACGCAGTATTTT. Looking up the rest from reference TRBV5-6 and TRBJ2-3 gives the full variable domain: DAGVTQSPTHLIKTRGQQVTLRCSPKSGHDTVSWYQQALGQGPQFIFQYYEEEERQRGNFPDRFSGHQFPNYSSELNVNALLLGDSALYLCASSLGPGLAVSTDTQYFGPGTRLTVL.

The chain links TRBV12-3 or TRBV12-4 to TRBJ2-5; TRBD1 is a possible D gene (6 bases). V lost 5 bases and J 2 bases, leaving 12 bases between the germline ends. This CDR3 region has 14 residues. The CDR3 coding sequence is TGTGCCAGCAGTAGAGGGGGTGTACAAGAGACCCAGTACTTC. This sequence encodes CASSRGGVQETQYF.

This clonotype was detected only a few times. This chain uses TRBV20-1 with TRBJ2-3; TRBD1 agrees at 7 bases. Trimming at V came to 3 bases and at J to 6 bases, leaving 9 bases not matched to a gene. Germline V gene lookup returns CDR1 DFQATT and CDR2 SNEGSKA (reference sequence). The CDR3 is made up of 14 amino acids. CDR3 loop: CSASPGQAADTQYF. Here the CDR3 DNA reads TGCAGTGCTAGCCCTGGACAGGCGGCCGATACGCAGTATTTT.

The chain joins TRBV2 to TRBJ2-1; D perhaps matches TRBD2 (6 bases). CDR1 is SNHLY and CDR2 is FYNNEI in the germline V gene. The CDR3 is 14 residues long. V was trimmed by 7 bases and J by 0 bases, leaving 10 bases between them. CDR3 sequence reads: CASMEGNSYNEQFF. The CDR3 DNA reads as TGTGCCAGCATGGAGGGAAACTCCTACAATGAGCAGTTCTTC.

V is TRBV15 and J is TRBJ2-1, with TRBD2 identical over 7 bases. The CDR3 covers 15 residues. Looked up from germline, CDR1 is LNHNV and CDR2 is YYDKDF (reference sequence). Trimming cost V 5 bases and J 7 bases; bases outside gene matches: 11. CDR3 DNA: TGTGCCACCAGCCAGAGCGGGGTGGCCTGGAATGAGCAGTTCTTC. Protein sequence: CATSQSGVAWNEQFF.

This clonotype was observed once. This may stem from a read error, because a much larger clone lies one nucleotide away. This chain uses TRBV5-1 with TRBJ2-2; 8 bases are shared with TRBD1. This CDR3 is 16 amino acids long. CDR1 SGHRS and CDR2 YFSETQ come from the germline V gene. CDR3 bases: TGCGCCAGCAGCTTAACAGGACAGGGAGAAACCGAGGAGCTGTTTTTT. It is translated as CASSLTGQGETEELFF. The complete variable domain, with remaining parts taken from reference TRBV5-1 and TRBJ2-2, reads KAGVTQTPRYLIKTRGQQVTLSCSPISGHRSVSWYQQTPGQGLQFLFEYFSETQRNKGNFPGRFSGRQFSNSRSEMNVSTLELGDSALYLCASSLTGQGETEELFFGEGSRLTVL.

The V gene is TRBV18, the J gene TRBJ2-2; 7 bases map to TRBD1. The J segment lost 7 bases and the V segment lost 4 bases, leaving 0 bases of the junction unmatched. The CDR3 runs to 12 residues. Looked up from germline, CDR1 is KGHSH and CDR2 is LQKENI. CDR3 coding DNA: TGTGCCAGCTCACGGGACAGCGGGGAGCTGTTTTTT. As protein: CASSRDSGELFF. Together with reference TRBV18 and TRBJ2-2, the CDR3 gives the full variable domain: NAGVMQNPRHLVRRRGQEARLRCSPMKGHSHVYWYRQLPEEGLKFMVYLQKENIIDESGMPKERFSAEFPKEGPSILRIQQVVRGDSAAYFCASSRDSGELFFGEGSRLTVL.

This chain links TRBV9 with TRBJ1-2; D is uncertain. The germline V gene has CDR1 SGDLS and CDR2 YYNGEE. The CDR3 extends over 12 amino acids. The germline V and J ends were trimmed by 3 bases and 3 bases, with 6 bases remaining between them. The CDR3 DNA follows: TGTGCCAGCAGCGGACGAGACTATGGCTACACCTTC. Encoded protein: CASSGRDYGYTF.

The rearrangement links TRBV9 to TRBJ2-2; D is unclear. Looked up from germline, CDR1 is SGDLS and CDR2 is YYNGEE. There are 13 residues in the CDR3. V was clipped by 4 bases and J by 7 bases, with 11 bases between them. The CDR3 region is CASSNQLGGELFF. Here the CDR3 DNA reads TGTGCCAGCAGCAACCAGTTGGGCGGGGAGCTGTTTTTT.

This sequence joins TRBV5-1 and TRBJ2-6; TRBD2 matches at 9 bases. Per the germline V gene, CDR1 is SGHRS and CDR2 is YFSETQ. The CDR3 consists of 17 residues. V shed 4 bases, J shed 0 bases, and the junction held 5 bases outside the gene matches. CDR3 region: CASSLAGTRSGANVLTF. The CDR3 DNA is TGCGCCAGCAGCCTAGCGGGAACCCGCTCTGGGGCCAACGTCCTGACTTTC.

The J gene is TRBJ2-1, the V gene TRBV24-1; 10 positions match TRBD2. The V gene's germline CDR1 is KGHDR and CDR2 SFDVKD. The V segment lost 1 base and the J segment 8 bases; nucleotides outside the gene matches: 7. There are 16 residues in the CDR3. The chain's CDR3 is CATSDFPSGGAYEQFF. The CDR3 region has the DNA TGTGCCACCAGTGATTTCCCCAGCGGGGGGGCTTATGAGCAGTTCTTC.

CDR3 in DNA: TGTGCCAGCAGCCAGAAACAGGGGGCGAGCAATCAGCCCCAGCATTTT. This sequence encodes CASSQKQGASNQPQHF. The genes are TRBV7-8 and TRBJ1-5; 9 bases agree with TRBD1. The CDR3 extends over 16 amino acids. Germline V CDR1 and CDR2: SGHVS, FQNEAQ. Trimming removed 5 bases from V and 1 base from J; junction bases left unmatched: 6.

This clonotype was detected many times. The chain has TRBV29-1 and TRBJ1-1; D might be TRBD1 (5 bases). The germline V gene has CDR1 SQVTM and CDR2 ANQGSEA. This CDR3 region has 12 residues. The V and J ends lost 4 bases and 6 bases respectively, with 12 bases between them. CDR3 amino acids: CSVARGGAEAFF. The DNA of the CDR3 is TGCAGCGTTGCTCGGGGAGGGGCTGAAGCTTTCTTT.

The chain has TRBV20-1 and TRBJ2-1; TRBD2 agrees at 8 bases. The V segment lost 0 bases and the J segment 8 bases; nucleotides outside the gene matches: 3. CDR1 is DFQATT and CDR2 is SNEGSKA in the germline V gene (reference sequence). The CDR3 has 13 residues. In DNA, the CDR3 is TGCAGTGCTAGAGAAGCGGGAGACGATGAGCAGTTCTTC. Its protein product is CSAREAGDDEQFF.

The J gene is TRBJ2-5, the V gene TRBV5-1, with 7 bases fitting TRBD1. V trimming: 0 bases; J trimming: 4 bases; junction bases outside the gene matches: 6. CDR1 is SGHRS and CDR2 is YFSETQ in the germline V gene. CDR3 length equals 15 residues. CDR3 sequence: CASSLGITGAETQYF. Here the CDR3 DNA reads TGCGCCAGCAGCTTGGGGATTACAGGGGCAGAGACCCAGTACTTC. Complete variable domain (other parts from reference TRBV5-1 and TRBJ2-5): KAGVTQTPRYLIKTRGQQVTLSCSPISGHRSVSWYQQTPGQGLQFLFEYFSETQRNKGNFPGRFSGRQFSNSRSEMNVSTLELGDSALYLCASSLGITGAETQYFGPGTRLLVL.

This clonotype has just a few counts. This chain links TRBV27 with TRBJ2-3; D gene ambiguous. Germline lookup yields CDR1 MNHEY and CDR2 SMNVEV (reference sequence). The V end was cut by 6 bases, the J end by 0 bases, with 13 bases between. The CDR3 contains 15 residues. CDR3 coding DNA: TGTGCCAGCAGGGGCAGATCATTTAGCACAGATACGCAGTATTTT. Translated, it gives CASRGRSFSTDTQYF.

The CDR3 DNA is TGTGCCAGCTGGACAGGCCTCCCGGCTAATGAAAAACTGTTTTTT. Translation: CASWTGLPANEKLFF. The rearrangement uses TRBV6-1 and TRBJ1-4, with 7 bases lining up with TRBD1. The ends lost 8 bases at V and 3 bases at J; junction bases unmatched: 9. The germline CDR1 and CDR2 sequences are MNHNS and SASEGT. The CDR3 has 15 amino acids.

The chain uses TRBV15 and TRBJ1-1; D gene ambiguous. Germline CDR1 LNHNV, CDR2 YYDKDF (reference sequence). The CDR3 consists of 15 residues. Trimming left V 4 bases short and J 1 base short, with 13 bases between. The CDR3 DNA reads TGTGCCACCAGCAAAACCGGGTTAAGGAACACTGAAGCTTTCTTT. Translation gives CATSKTGLRNTEAFF. The whole variable domain, remainder taken from reference TRBV15 and TRBJ1-1, is DAMVIQNPRYQVTQFGKPVTLSCSQTLNHNVMYWYQQKSSQAPKLLFHYYDKDFNNEADTPDNFQSRRPNTSFCFLDIRSPGLGDTAMYLCATSKTGLRNTEAFFGQGTRLTVV.

This clonotype showed up just a few times. This chain uses TRBV12-3 or TRBV12-4 with TRBJ2-5, with 7 bases identical to TRBD1. The CDR3 sequence is 16 residues long. Germline trimming cut 1 base from V and 0 bases from J; bases unmatched to any gene: 5. The CDR3 DNA reads as TGTGCCAGCAGTTTAGGTCTAGGGGGCCACCAAGAGACCCAGTACTTC. Protein product: CASSLGLGGHQETQYF.

This clonotype showed up just a few times. The V call is TRBV5-3, the J call TRBJ2-2; TRBD1 aligns across 7 bases. TRBV5-3 is placed among ORFs of uncertain function. V was clipped by 9 bases and J by 4 bases; unmatched bases: 9. This CDR3 is 14 amino acids long. CDR3 in amino acids: CATQATGCTGELFF. The CDR3 DNA is TGTGCCACCCAGGCGACAGGGTGCACCGGGGAGCTGTTTTTT.

There are a few counts of this clonotype. The genes are TRBV5-1 and TRBJ2-4, with 12 nucleotides matching TRBD1. Germline-derived CDR1 and CDR2 are SGHRS and YFSETQ. Unmatched junction bases numbered 7, after V lost 3 bases and J lost 3 bases. The CDR3 runs to 17 residues. The CDR3 sequence is CASSSGQGAKVKNIQYF. The CDR3 nucleotides are TGCGCCAGCAGCTCGGGACAGGGGGCCAAGGTCAAAAACATTCAGTACTTC.

CDR3 residues: CSALQGAQSEKLFF. CDR3 DNA: TGCAGTGCGCTACAGGGGGCACAGTCCGAAAAACTGTTTTTT. The chain recombines TRBV20-1 with TRBJ1-4, with 9 bases lining up with TRBD1. The CDR3 spans 14 residues. J lost 8 bases, V lost 6 bases, and 10 bases had no gene match. Germline assignment: CDR1 DFQATT and CDR2 SNEGSKA (reference sequence).

This chain joins TRBV4-2 and TRBJ2-5; either TRBD1 or TRBD2 may fit D (6 bases each). The CDR3 runs 14 residues. CDR1 is LGHNA, CDR2 YNFKEQ, per germline. Trimming removed 0 bases at V and 5 bases at J, with 10 bases between. CDR3 residues: CASSQDVGGETQYF. The CDR3, as DNA: TGTGCCAGCAGCCAAGATGTGGGGGGCGAGACCCAGTACTTC.